The clone carrying this T cell receptor beta chain was detected many times. The sample belongs to a study of T cell repertoires in cytomegalovirus infection. A single record per CDR3 protein comes from TCRdb applying MiXCR to the reads. The sample yields fewer than 200,000 distinct CDR3 sequences, about 15% seen once. The CDR3 has 15 residues. V was trimmed by 6 bases and J by 2 bases, leaving 14 bases between them. Looked up from germline, CDR1 is LNHDA and CDR2 is SQIVND (reference sequence). Sequencing input: PBMCs. This rearrangement joins TRBV19 to TRBJ1-3; weak D call: TRBD1 (6 bases). This TCR came from a human donor in good health (CMV status not recorded). Some clones in this sample may be carry-over from other donors' samples. The chain's CDR3 is CASRPDGGPGNTIYF. CDR3 in DNA: TGTGCCAGTAGACCGGACGGGGGGCCTGGAAACACCATATATTTT.